Below are 23 T cell receptor beta chains sequenced from a single sample in a study of blood T cell repertoires in COVID-19. The protocol was immunoSEQ multiplex PCR, while the TCRdb copy is restricted to in-frame clones and leaves out a portion. This sample has some 41,000 clones, with around 83% found just once. Input material: peripheral blood. The receptors come from an elderly woman with active or convalescent COVID-19.

In DNA, the CDR3 is TGCGCCAGCAGCTCGTCTAGCGCGTACAATGAGCAGTTCTTC. It yields the protein CASSSSSAYNEQFF. V is TRBV5-1 and J is TRBJ2-1; D perhaps matches TRBD2 (6 bases). The CDR3 length is 14 residues. Trimming left V 3 bases short and J 4 bases short, with 11 bases between. From germline, CDR1 is SGHRS and CDR2 YFSETQ.

About this clone: The identical CDR3 is also encoded by other nucleotide sequences in the sample. This chain joins TRBV13 and TRBJ2-7, with 7 nucleotides matching TRBD2. The J segment lost 3 bases and the V segment lost 4 bases, leaving 15 bases of the junction unmatched. Germline lookup yields CDR1 PRHDT and CDR2 FYEKMQ (reference sequence). CDR3 length equals 17 residues. The CDR3 DNA reads TGTGCCAGCAGCTCGAGGGGCAGGGCTAGCGGCCTCTACGAGCAGTACTTC. It is translated as CASSSRGRASGLYEQYF. Looking up the rest from reference TRBV13 and TRBJ2-7 gives the full variable domain: AAGVIQSPRHLIKEKRETATLKCYPIPRHDTVYWYQQGPGQDPQFLISFYEKMQSDKGSIPDRFSAQQFSDYHSELNMSSLELGDSALYFCASSSRGRASGLYEQYFGPGTRLTVT.

The J gene is TRBJ1-5, the V gene TRBV6-1, with 7 nucleotides matching TRBD1. Germline-derived CDR1 and CDR2 are MNHNS and SASEGT. This CDR3 has 17 amino acids. The J segment lost 1 base and the V segment lost 1 base, leaving 7 bases of the junction unmatched. The chain's CDR3 is CASSEGLGGFSNQPQHF. The CDR3, as DNA: TGTGCCAGCAGTGAAGGCCTAGGGGGCTTCAGCAATCAGCCCCAGCATTTT.

In its sample, this clone was seen a few times. The chain couples TRBV21-1 to TRBJ2-7; the table's D gene call, TRBD1, was not cross checked with the DNA. TRBV21-1 is shown as a pseudogene. The CDR3 runs to 15 residues. The CDR3 here is CASSNLGTPAYEQYF. The CDR3 DNA sequence: TGTGCCAGCAGCAACCTGGGGACACCAGCCTACGAGCAGTACTTC.

The CDR3 loop reads CASSTQRAQPQHF. Written as DNA, the CDR3 is TGTGCCAGCAGTACCCAGAGGGCTCAGCCCCAGCATTTT. V is TRBV6-5 and J is TRBJ1-5; D uncertain. The CDR3 runs to 13 residues. Between the trimmed V and J ends, which lost 5 bases and 6 bases, there was a span of 11 bases. Germline values: CDR1 MNHEY, CDR2 SVGAGI.

The chain couples TRBV29-1 to TRBJ1-1; a weak D match, TRBD1 (6 bases). This CDR3 is 11 amino acids long. V shed 6 bases and J shed 7 bases, with 12 bases lying between them. Germline CDR1 reads SQVTM; CDR2 reads ANQGSEA. The CDR3 loop is CSVDDRNEAFF. The CDR3 region has the DNA TGCAGCGTGGACGACAGGAATGAAGCTTTCTTT.

This chain uses TRBV28 with TRBJ1-6; 8 bases align to TRBD1. The trim removed 5 bases at V and 12 bases at J, leaving 9 bases unmatched. The CDR3 contains 14 residues. The germline V gene has CDR1 MDHEN and CDR2 SYDVKM. For the CDR3, the DNA is TGTGCCAGCAGTCCCGGACAGGGCCTTGGACCCCTCCACTTT. Amino acids: CASSPGQGLGPLHF.

The J gene is TRBJ1-6, the V gene TRBV2, with 10 bases identical to TRBD1. CDR3 length: 15 residues. Germline V gene lookup returns CDR1 SNHLY and CDR2 FYNNEI. Unmatched junction bases numbered 2, after V lost 2 bases and J lost 7 bases. CDR3: CASSESGQGNSPLHF. CDR3 DNA: TGTGCCAGCAGTGAATCGGGACAGGGGAATTCACCCCTCCACTTT.

V and J are TRBV7-2 and TRBJ1-5; weak D call: TRBD1 (5 bases). Trimming cost V 5 bases and J 1 base, with 18 bases left between them. The V gene's germline CDR1 is SGHTA and CDR2 FQGNSA. The CDR3 runs to 17 residues. The CDR3 bases are TGTGCCAGCAGCCGTGGGACTCTTTCCCCGAGCAATCAGCCCCAGCATTTT. Translated: CASSRGTLSPSNQPQHF. The variable domain in full, completed from reference TRBV7-2 and TRBJ1-5, reads GAGVSQSPSNKVTEKGKDVELRCDPISGHTALYWYRQSLGQGLEFLIYFQGNSAPDKSGLPSDRFSAERTGGSVSTLTIQRTQQEDSAVYLCASSRGTLSPSNQPQHFGDGTRLSIL.

This clone was detected only once. The rearrangement links TRBV2 to TRBJ2-1, with TRBD2 matching 7 bases. The V and J ends lost 0 bases and 4 bases, in that order; junction bases with no gene match: 6. CDR3 length: 16 amino acids. Germline CDR1 and CDR2: SNHLY and FYNNEI. In nucleotides, the CDR3 is TGTGCCAGCAGTGAAGCGGGTAGCGGGTCGTACAATGAGCAGTTCTTC. Protein: CASSEAGSGSYNEQFF.

The chain is built from TRBV19 and TRBJ1-1; tentative D call: TRBD1 (5 bases). CDR1 is LNHDA, CDR2 SQIVND, per germline (reference sequence). There are 14 residues in the CDR3. Trimming left V 4 bases short and J 6 bases short, with 15 bases between. The CDR3 bases are TGTGCCAGTAGTACCGGGACTGGCGGCGCTGAAGCTTTCTTT. The encoded protein is CASSTGTGGAEAFF.

J is TRBJ1-5 and V is TRBV12-3 or TRBV12-4; 7 nucleotides agree with TRBD1. The CDR3 spans 13 residues. The V segment lost 1 base and the J segment 6 bases; nucleotides outside the gene matches: 0. CDR3 protein: CASSLGQGQPQHF. The CDR3 coding sequence is TGTGCCAGCAGTTTAGGACAGGGTCAGCCCCAGCATTTT.

The chain is built from TRBV12-5 and TRBJ1-1; TRBD1 is a possible D gene (6 bases). Germline CDR1 LGHNT, CDR2 FRNRAP. This CDR3 is built from 14 residues. V shed 5 bases and J shed 1 base, with 11 bases lying between them. Written as DNA, the CDR3 is TGTGCTAGTGGTGCCGGACAGCAGAACACTGAAGCTTTCTTT. Translating it yields CASGAGQQNTEAFF.

CDR3 sequence reads: CASSTPLRDRANNEQFF. The CDR3 DNA reads TGTGCCAGCAGCACTCCGTTACGGGACAGAGCTAACAATGAGCAGTTCTTC. The rearrangement uses TRBV21-1 and TRBJ2-1; the table assigns TRBD1, which was not confirmed against the DNA. TRBV21-1 is a listed pseudogene. This CDR3 has 17 amino acids.

The count of this clone is one. The J gene is TRBJ2-3, the V gene TRBV28, with D perhaps TRBD2 (6 bases). V was trimmed by 4 bases and J by 5 bases, leaving 7 bases between them. The CDR3 sequence is 12 residues long. Per the germline V gene, CDR1 is MDHEN and CDR2 is SYDVKM. DNA for the CDR3: TGTGCCAGCAGTTCGGGGGTAGATACGCAGTATTTT. Protein: CASSSGVDTQYF.

The J gene is TRBJ1-1, the V gene TRBV19; D might be TRBD1 (6 bases). Germline CDR1 LNHDA, CDR2 SQIVND (reference sequence). The CDR3 loop spans 15 amino acids. V lost 4 bases and J 0 bases, leaving 12 bases between the germline ends. The CDR3 region is CASSSQGLLNTEAFF. The CDR3 DNA sequence: TGTGCCAGTAGTAGCCAGGGGCTATTGAACACTGAAGCTTTCTTT.

The chain joins TRBV6-1 to TRBJ1-1; D is ambiguous. Trimming pared 3 bases from V and 8 bases from J, leaving 13 bases between. Germline assignment: CDR1 MNHNS and CDR2 SASEGT. This CDR3 contains 13 residues. CDR3 sequence (DNA): TGTGCCAGCAGTGACCATGAGCTGTCGGAAGCTTTCTTT. Translated: CASSDHELSEAFF.

This chain joins TRBV30 and TRBJ1-1; tentative D call: TRBD1 (6 bases). In germline, CDR1 is GTSNPN, CDR2 SVGIG (reference sequence). The V end lost 2 bases, the J end lost 1 base, and 14 bases lay between the germline ends. The CDR3 contains 15 residues. The CDR3 coding sequence is TGTGCCTGGAGTACTAAACAGGGTCGGAACACTGAAGCTTTCTTT. This translates into CAWSTKQGRNTEAFF.

At least ten counts were recorded for this clone. The chain has TRBV7-9 and TRBJ1-1; D unresolved. Trimming took off 0 bases at V and 7 bases at J, with 9 bases between the two ends. The CDR3 has 13 amino acids. The germline gives CDR1 SEHNR, CDR2 FQNEAQ (reference sequence). The CDR3 DNA sequence: TGTGCCAGCAGCTTAGCGCGGAGAGGTGAAGCTTTCTTT. Translation gives CASSLARRGEAFF.

This chain uses TRBV11-2 with TRBJ1-1; D unclear. The germline gives CDR1 SGHAT, CDR2 FQNNGV. This CDR3 comprises 14 residues. V shed 0 bases and J shed 5 bases, with 10 bases lying between them. The CDR3 DNA follows: TGTGCCAGCAGCTTAGAGCAGGTAGTGACTGAAGCTTTCTTT. Residues: CASSLEQVVTEAFF.

The V call is TRBV4-3, the J call TRBJ1-1; D gene uncertain. The germline V and J ends were trimmed by 0 bases and 1 base, with 12 bases remaining between them. The CDR3 is made up of 16 amino acids. Germline lookup yields CDR1 LGHNA and CDR2 YSLEER. CDR3 sequence reads: CASSQDWRAQNTEAFF. Here the CDR3 DNA reads TGCGCCAGCAGCCAAGATTGGCGGGCACAGAACACTGAAGCTTTCTTT.

This clone appeared a single time. The chain combines TRBV27 with TRBJ1-3; 7 bases agree with TRBD1. This CDR3 region has 16 residues. V lost 5 bases, J lost 1 base, and 8 bases stayed unmatched. CDR1 is MNHEY and CDR2 is SMNVEV in the germline V gene (reference sequence). The chain's CDR3 is CASSPDRAASGNTIYF. In DNA form, the CDR3 reads TGTGCCAGCAGTCCAGACAGGGCGGCGTCTGGAAACACCATATATTTT.

V is TRBV5-1 and J is TRBJ1-1; D call uncertain. CDR1 and CDR2 (germline): SGHRS, YFSETQ. CDR3 length: 14 residues. Trimming cost V 4 bases and J 0 bases, with 10 bases left between them. CDR3 protein: CASSGGSLNTEAFF. In DNA, the CDR3 is TGCGCCAGCAGCGGCGGGTCGTTGAACACTGAAGCTTTCTTT.